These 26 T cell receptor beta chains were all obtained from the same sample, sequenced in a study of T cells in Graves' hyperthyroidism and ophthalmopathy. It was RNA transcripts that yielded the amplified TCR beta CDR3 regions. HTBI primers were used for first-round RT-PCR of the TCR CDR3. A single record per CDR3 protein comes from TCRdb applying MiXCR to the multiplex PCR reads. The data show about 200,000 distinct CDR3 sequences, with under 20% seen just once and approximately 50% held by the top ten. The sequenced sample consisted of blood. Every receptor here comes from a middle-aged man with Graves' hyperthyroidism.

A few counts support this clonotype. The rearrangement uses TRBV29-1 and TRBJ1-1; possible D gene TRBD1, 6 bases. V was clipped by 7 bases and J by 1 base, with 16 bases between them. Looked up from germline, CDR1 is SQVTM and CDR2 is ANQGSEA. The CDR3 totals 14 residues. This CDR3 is CSGEGGGANTEAFF. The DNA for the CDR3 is TGCAGCGGCGAAGGGGGGGGGGCGAACACTGAAGCTTTCTTT. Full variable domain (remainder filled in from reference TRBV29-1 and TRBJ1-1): SAVISQKPSRDICQRGTSLTIQCQVDSQVTMMFWYRQQPGQSLTLIATANQGSEATYESGFVIDKFPISRPNLTFSTLTVSNMSPEDSSIYLCSGEGGGANTEAFFGQGTRLTVV.

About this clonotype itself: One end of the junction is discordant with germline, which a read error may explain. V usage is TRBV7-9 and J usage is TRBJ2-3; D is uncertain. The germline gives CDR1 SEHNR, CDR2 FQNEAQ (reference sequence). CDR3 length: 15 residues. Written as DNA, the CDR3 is TGTGCCAGCAGCCACGGAAGGCTGAGCACAGATACGCAGTGTTTT. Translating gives CASSHGRLSTDTQCF.

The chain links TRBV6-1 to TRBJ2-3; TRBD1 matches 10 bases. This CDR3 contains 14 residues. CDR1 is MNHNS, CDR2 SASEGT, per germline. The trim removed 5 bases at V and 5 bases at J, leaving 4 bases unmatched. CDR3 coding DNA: TGTGCCAGCAGTCGGGACAGGGGAAAAGATACGCAGTATTTT. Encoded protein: CASSRDRGKDTQYF.

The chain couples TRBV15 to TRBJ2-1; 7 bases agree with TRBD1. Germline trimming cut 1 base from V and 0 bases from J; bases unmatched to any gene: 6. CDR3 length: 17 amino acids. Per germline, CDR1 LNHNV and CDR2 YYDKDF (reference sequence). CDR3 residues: CATSRGPGQRSYNEQFF. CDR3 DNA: TGTGCCACCAGCAGAGGACCGGGACAGCGCTCCTACAATGAGCAGTTCTTC.

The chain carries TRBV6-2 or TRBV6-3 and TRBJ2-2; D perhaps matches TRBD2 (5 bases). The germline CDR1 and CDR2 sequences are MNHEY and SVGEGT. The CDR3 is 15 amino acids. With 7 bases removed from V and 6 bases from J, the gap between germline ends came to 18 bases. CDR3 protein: CASTPTHEGPGELFF. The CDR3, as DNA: TGTGCCAGCACCCCCACGCACGAGGGCCCCGGGGAGCTGTTTTTT.

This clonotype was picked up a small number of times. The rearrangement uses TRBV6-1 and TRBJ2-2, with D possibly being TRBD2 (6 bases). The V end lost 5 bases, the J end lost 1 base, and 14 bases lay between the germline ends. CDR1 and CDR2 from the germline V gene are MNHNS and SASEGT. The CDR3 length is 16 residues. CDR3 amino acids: CASSLGTGVNTGELFF. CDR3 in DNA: TGTGCCAGCAGTTTGGGGACGGGGGTGAACACCGGGGAGCTGTTTTTT.

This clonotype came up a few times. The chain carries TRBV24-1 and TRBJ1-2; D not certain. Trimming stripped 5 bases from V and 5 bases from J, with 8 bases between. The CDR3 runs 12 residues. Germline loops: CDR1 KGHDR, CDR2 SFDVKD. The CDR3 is CATSATGYGYTF. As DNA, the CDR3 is TGTGCCACCAGTGCTACCGGGTATGGCTACACCTTC.

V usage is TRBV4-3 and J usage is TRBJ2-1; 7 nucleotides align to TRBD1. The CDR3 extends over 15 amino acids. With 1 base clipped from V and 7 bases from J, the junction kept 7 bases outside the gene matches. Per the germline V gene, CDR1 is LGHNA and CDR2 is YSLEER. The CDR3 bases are TGCGCCAGCAGCCAAGGCGTAGGGGGCAGGAATGAGCAGTTCTTC. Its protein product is CASSQGVGGRNEQFF.

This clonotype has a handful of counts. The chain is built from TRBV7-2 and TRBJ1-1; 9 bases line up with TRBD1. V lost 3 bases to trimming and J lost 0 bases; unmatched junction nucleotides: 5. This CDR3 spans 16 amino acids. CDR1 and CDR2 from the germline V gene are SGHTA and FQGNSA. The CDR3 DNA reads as TGTGCCAGCAGCTTCCCGGACAGGGGCATGAACACTGAAGCTTTCTTT. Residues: CASSFPDRGMNTEAFF.

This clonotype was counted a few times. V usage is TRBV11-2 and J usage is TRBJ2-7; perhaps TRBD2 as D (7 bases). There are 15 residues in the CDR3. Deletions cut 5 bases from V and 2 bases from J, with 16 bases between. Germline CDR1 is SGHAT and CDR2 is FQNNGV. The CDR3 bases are TGTGCCAGCAGCCCCCCCGGCGGGGGCCCCTACGAGCAGTACTTC. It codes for CASSPPGGGPYEQYF.

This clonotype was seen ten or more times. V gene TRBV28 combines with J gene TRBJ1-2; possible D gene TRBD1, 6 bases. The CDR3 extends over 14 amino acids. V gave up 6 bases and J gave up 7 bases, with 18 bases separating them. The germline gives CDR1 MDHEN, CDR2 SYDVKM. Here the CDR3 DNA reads TGTGCCAGCAGCACTGAGGGGGACCTCCCTGGCTACACCTTC. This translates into CASSTEGDLPGYTF.

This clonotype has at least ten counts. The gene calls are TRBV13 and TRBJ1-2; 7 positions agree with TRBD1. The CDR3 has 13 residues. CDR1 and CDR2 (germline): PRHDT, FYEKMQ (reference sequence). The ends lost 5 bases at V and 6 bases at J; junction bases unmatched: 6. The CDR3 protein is CASSRTGRDGYTF. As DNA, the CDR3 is TGTGCCAGCAGCCGGACAGGCCGTGATGGCTACACCTTC.

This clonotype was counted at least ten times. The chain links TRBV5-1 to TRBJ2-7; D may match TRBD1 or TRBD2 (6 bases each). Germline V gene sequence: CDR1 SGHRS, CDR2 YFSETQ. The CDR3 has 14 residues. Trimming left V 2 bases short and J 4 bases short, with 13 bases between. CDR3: CASSFRGRTYEQYF. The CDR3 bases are TGCGCCAGCAGCTTCCGGGGGCGGACGTACGAGCAGTACTTC.

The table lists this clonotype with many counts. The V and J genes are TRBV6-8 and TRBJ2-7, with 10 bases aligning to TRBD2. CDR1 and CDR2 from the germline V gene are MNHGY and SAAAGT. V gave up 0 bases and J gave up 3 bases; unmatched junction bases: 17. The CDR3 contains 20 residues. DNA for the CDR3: TGTGCCAGCAGTTACTCGACAGGGCGAGTCTTACTAGCGGGAAACTACGAGCAGTACTTC. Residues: CASSYSTGRVLLAGNYEQYF.

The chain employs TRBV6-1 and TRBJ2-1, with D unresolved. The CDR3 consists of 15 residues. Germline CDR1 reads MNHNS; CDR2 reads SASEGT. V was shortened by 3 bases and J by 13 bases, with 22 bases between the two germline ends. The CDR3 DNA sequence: TGTGCCAGCAGTGATGGGGTTCGGGCAGGCGACTTCCAGTTCTTC. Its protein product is CASSDGVRAGDFQFF.

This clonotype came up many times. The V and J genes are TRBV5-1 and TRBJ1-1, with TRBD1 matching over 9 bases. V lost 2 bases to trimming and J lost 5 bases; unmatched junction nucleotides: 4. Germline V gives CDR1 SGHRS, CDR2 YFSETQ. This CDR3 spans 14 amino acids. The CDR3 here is CASSLQGARTEAFF. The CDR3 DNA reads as TGCGCCAGCAGCTTACAGGGGGCGAGGACTGAAGCTTTCTTT.

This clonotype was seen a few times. The CDR3 is CASSPSSGGYTF. CDR3 bases: TGCGCCAGCAGCCCGAGTAGTGGTGGCTACACCTTC. This chain connects TRBV5-1 to TRBJ1-2; D uncertain. V shed 4 bases and J shed 7 bases, with 11 bases lying between them. Germline lookup yields CDR1 SGHRS and CDR2 YFSETQ. The CDR3 spans 12 residues.

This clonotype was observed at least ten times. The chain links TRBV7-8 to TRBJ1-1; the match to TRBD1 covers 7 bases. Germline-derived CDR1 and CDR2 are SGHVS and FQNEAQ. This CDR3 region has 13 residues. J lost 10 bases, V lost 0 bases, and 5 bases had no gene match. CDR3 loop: CASSLASRGGAFF. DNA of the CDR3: TGTGCCAGCAGCTTAGCGTCCAGGGGGGGAGCTTTCTTT.

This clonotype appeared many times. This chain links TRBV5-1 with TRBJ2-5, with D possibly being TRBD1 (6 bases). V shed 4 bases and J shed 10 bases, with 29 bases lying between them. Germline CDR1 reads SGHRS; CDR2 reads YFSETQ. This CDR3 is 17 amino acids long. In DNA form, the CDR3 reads TGCGCCAGCAGCCAAGGACCCTCAGGGGCGCCAGCTGGGAACCAGTACTTC. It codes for CASSQGPSGAPAGNQYF.

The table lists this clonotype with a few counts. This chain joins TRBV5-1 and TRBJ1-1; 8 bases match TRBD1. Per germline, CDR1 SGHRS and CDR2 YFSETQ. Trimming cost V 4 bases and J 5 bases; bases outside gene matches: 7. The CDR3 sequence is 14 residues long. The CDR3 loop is CASSIGQGATEAFF. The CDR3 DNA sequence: TGCGCCAGCAGCATTGGACAGGGAGCTACTGAAGCTTTCTTT.

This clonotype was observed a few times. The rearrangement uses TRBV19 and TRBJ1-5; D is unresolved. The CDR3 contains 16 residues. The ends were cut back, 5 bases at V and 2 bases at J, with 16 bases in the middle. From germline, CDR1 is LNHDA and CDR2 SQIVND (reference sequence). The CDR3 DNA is TGTGCCAGTAGTTCCCGGGCCACGGTGGGCAATCAGCCCCAGCATTTT. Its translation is CASSSRATVGNQPQHF.

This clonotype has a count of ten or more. CDR3 sequence reads: CATSEDRGNQPQHF. For the CDR3, the DNA is TGTGCCACCAGCGAGGACAGGGGCAATCAGCCCCAGCATTTT. This chain joins TRBV15 and TRBJ1-5, with 8 bases that match TRBD1. Germline CDR1 reads LNHNV; CDR2 reads YYDKDF (reference sequence). J was trimmed by 2 bases and V by 5 bases; bases with no gene match: 2. The CDR3 has 14 residues.

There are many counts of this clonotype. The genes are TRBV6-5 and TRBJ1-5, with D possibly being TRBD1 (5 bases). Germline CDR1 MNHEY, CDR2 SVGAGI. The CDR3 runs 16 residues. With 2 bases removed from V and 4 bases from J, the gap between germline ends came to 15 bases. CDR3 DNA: TGTGCCAGCAGTTACCCCCTTTTGGAGGGGAATCAGCCCCAGCATTTT. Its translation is CASSYPLLEGNQPQHF.

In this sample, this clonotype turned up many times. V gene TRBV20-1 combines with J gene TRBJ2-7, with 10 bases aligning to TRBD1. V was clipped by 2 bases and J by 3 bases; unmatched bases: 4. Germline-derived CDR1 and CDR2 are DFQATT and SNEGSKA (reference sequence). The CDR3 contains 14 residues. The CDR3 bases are TGCAGTGCTAGACCAAGGACAGGGGGCTACGAGCAGTACTTC. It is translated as CSARPRTGGYEQYF.

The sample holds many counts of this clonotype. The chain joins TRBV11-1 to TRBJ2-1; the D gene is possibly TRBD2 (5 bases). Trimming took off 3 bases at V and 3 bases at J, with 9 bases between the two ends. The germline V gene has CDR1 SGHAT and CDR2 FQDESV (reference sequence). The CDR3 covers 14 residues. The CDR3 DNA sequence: TGTGCCAGCAGCTTTGCGGGCCTCTACAATGAGCAGTTCTTC. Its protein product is CASSFAGLYNEQFF.

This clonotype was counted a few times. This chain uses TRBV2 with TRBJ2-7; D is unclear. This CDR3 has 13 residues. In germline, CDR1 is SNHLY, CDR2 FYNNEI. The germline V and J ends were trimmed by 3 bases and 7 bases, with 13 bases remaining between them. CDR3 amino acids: CASSDGVLREQYF. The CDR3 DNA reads TGTGCCAGCAGTGATGGGGTTTTGAGGGAGCAGTACTTC.